A single sample gave rise to the 5 T cell receptor beta chains below, sequenced in a study of T-cell memory formation after mild COVID-19. From the 5' RACE reads, TCRdb called clonotypes with MiXCR, one entry per CDR3 protein. The sample has tens of thousands of distinct CDR3 sequences; about 21% are singletons. Sequenced sample: PBMCs or a T cell subset sorted from them (not recorded which). Receptors were obtained from an adult who had mild COVID-19 (a few samples of this study predate the infection). Cell type and time point are not known.

This clonotype has ten or more counts. The V and J genes are TRBV6-2 or TRBV6-3 and TRBJ2-3; possibly TRBD2 for D (5 bases). This CDR3 has 16 residues. Per the germline V gene, CDR1 is MNHEY and CDR2 is SVGEGT. The ends were cut back, 7 bases at V and 0 bases at J, with 17 bases in the middle. CDR3 sequence reads: CASTLSRGISTDTQYF. In DNA form, the CDR3 reads TGTGCCAGCACCTTAAGCCGAGGGATTAGCACAGATACGCAGTATTTT.

The V gene is TRBV4-1, the J gene TRBJ1-4; D is ambiguous. V dropped 0 bases and J dropped 6 bases, with 11 bases sitting between them. The CDR3 consists of 15 residues. CDR1 and CDR2 from the germline V gene are MGHRA and YSYEKL. DNA for the CDR3: TGCGCCAGCAGCCAAGACGATCAAGGTGATGAAAAACTGTTTTTT. Amino acids: CASSQDDQGDEKLFF.

This clonotype has ten or more counts. J is TRBJ1-5 and V is TRBV20-1; 9 positions agree with TRBD1. J was trimmed by 6 bases and V by 2 bases; bases with no gene match: 14. The CDR3 runs 17 residues. The V gene's germline CDR1 is DFQATT and CDR2 SNEGSKA (reference sequence). Written as DNA, the CDR3 is TGCAGTGCTAGACAGGGACAGGGAGGTATTGGTGGTCAGCCCCAGCATTTT. Its protein is CSARQGQGGIGGQPQHF.

The chain has TRBV5-1 and TRBJ2-1; 8 nucleotides agree with TRBD2. Trimming took 4 bases from V and 8 from J; bases not matched to a gene: 11. Germline values: CDR1 SGHRS, CDR2 YFSETQ. This CDR3 comprises 15 residues. The CDR3 reads CASSPGGTTTDEQFF. The CDR3 DNA reads as TGCGCCAGCAGCCCGGGGGGGACCACTACAGATGAGCAGTTCTTC. The whole variable domain, remainder taken from reference TRBV5-1 and TRBJ2-1, is KAGVTQTPRYLIKTRGQQVTLSCSPISGHRSVSWYQQTPGQGLQFLFEYFSETQRNKGNFPGRFSGRQFSNSRSEMNVSTLELGDSALYLCASSPGGTTTDEQFFGPGTRLTVL.

This clonotype has more than one count but fewer than ten. The chain recombines TRBV5-1 with TRBJ2-7; 9 bases line up with TRBD1. The trim removed 4 bases at V and 1 base at J, leaving 3 bases unmatched. The CDR3 totals 14 residues. Germline loops: CDR1 SGHRS, CDR2 YFSETQ. The CDR3 nucleotides read TGCGCCAGCAGCGTGGGACAGGGATCCTACGAGCAGTACTTC. Translated: CASSVGQGSYEQYF.